These T cell receptor beta chains were read from a single sample in a study of cytomegalovirus exposure and HLA in healthy donors. Profiled with immunoSEQ multiplex PCR; TCRdb holds only in-frame clones, not every one. Found here are some 250,000 clones, around 90% of them singletons; the top ten hold 3% to 3.5%. Sequencing was performed on PBMCs. The source of these receptors is a woman aged 25-40 years in good health and CMV-seronegative. CDR3s include the opening cysteine and the closing phenylalanine or tryptophan. A D gene is named only where the DNA matches it firmly. Expanded clones get a size class; other rows say once, few or many, or leave the size out.

>TRBD1|-|TRBV7-9|TRBJ2-7
CASMDPRQGSYEQYF
TGTGCCAGCATGGACCCGAGACAGGGCTCCTACGAGCAGTACTTC
>-|-|TRBV4-1|TRBJ1-2
CASSQWGTGDGYTF
TGCGCCAGCAGCCAATGGGGGACGGGGGATGGCTACACCTTC
>TRBD2|-|TRBV7-9|TRBJ2-7
CASSLGSTSGAYEQYF
TGTGCCAGCAGCTTAGGTTCGACTAGCGGGGCCTACGAGCAGTACTTC
>TRBD2|-|TRBV6-5|TRBJ2-1
CASSYSAGGVNEQFF
TGTGCCAGCAGTTACTCGGCGGGAGGAGTTAATGAGCAGTTCTTC
>TRBD2|-|TRBV5-1|TRBJ2-1
CASSSKTSSNEQFF
TGCGCCAGCAGCTCAAAGACTAGCAGCAATGAGCAGTTCTTC
>TRBD2|-|TRBV6-5|TRBJ2-2
CASSLGTSVPGELFF
TGTGCCAGCAGTTTGGGGACTAGCGTCCCCGGGGAGCTGTTTTTT
>TRBD2|-|TRBV7-2|TRBJ2-7
CASSLGGGGYEQYF
TGTGCCAGCAGCTTAGGCGGGGGGGGATACGAGCAGTACTTC
>-|-|TRBV25-1|TRBJ1-3
CASSAQRGITIYF
TGTGCCAGCAGTGCACAGCGTGGAATCACCATATATTTT
>TRBD2|-|TRBV9|TRBJ2-2
CASSVATGLAGYPNTGELFF
TGTGCCAGCAGCGTAGCTACTGGGCTAGCGGGGTACCCGAACACCGGGGAGCTGTTTTTT
>-|-|TRBV7-9|TRBJ1-5
CASSLDVSGPQHF
TGTGCCAGCAGCTTAGACGTCTCCGGGCCCCAGCATTTT
>-|-|TRBV14|TRBJ1-2
CASSRKVNYGYTF
TGTGCCAGCAGCCGGAAGGTTAACTATGGCTACACCTTC
>TRBD2|-|TRBV27|TRBJ2-7
CASSSYIPGTSGYEQYF
TGTGCCAGCAGTTCCTACATCCCCGGGACTAGCGGCTACGAGCAGTACTTC
>TRBD2|once|TRBV27|TRBJ2-7
CASSLSTGTRRSQYF
TGTGCCAGCAGTTTATCCACCGGGACTAGACGATCGCAGTACTTC
>-|-|TRBV25-1|TRBJ2-3
CASSDFRADTQYF
TGTGCCAGCAGTGACTTCAGGGCAGATACGCAGTATTTT
>TRBD2|-|TRBV2|TRBJ2-1
CASSEAGGEWNEQFF
TGTGCCAGCAGTGAAGCGGGAGGGGAGTGGAATGAGCAGTTCTTC
>-|-|TRBV30|TRBJ2-3
CAWALLTSTDTQYF
TGTGCCTGGGCCCTATTGACAAGCACAGATACGCAGTATTTT
>-|-|TRBV18|TRBJ1-2
CASSPDTAAYYGYTF
TGTGCCAGCTCACCAGACACAGCCGCTTACTATGGCTACACCTTC
>TRBD1|-|TRBV7-2|TRBJ2-7
CASSPLGRTGGPYEQYF
TGTGCCAGCAGCCCCCTCGGCAGGACAGGGGGCCCCTACGAGCAGTACTTC
>TRBD1|-|TRBV7-2|TRBJ2-7
CASSWTGGFYEQYF
TGTGCCAGCAGCTGGACAGGGGGGTTCTACGAGCAGTACTTC
>TRBD2|once|TRBV30|TRBJ2-5
CAWSVGTSGNEETQYF
TGTGCCTGGAGTGTTGGGACTAGCGGGAACGAGGAGACCCAGTACTTC
>-|-|TRBV28|TRBJ2-7
CASSDTGREQYF
TGTGCCAGCAGTGATACAGGGCGCGAGCAGTACTTC
>-|-|TRBV7-2|TRBJ2-3
CASSFKGPTDTQYF
TGTGCCAGCAGCTTCAAGGGACCCACAGATACGCAGTATTTT
>-|once|TRBV15|TRBJ2-4
CATSRDWRLDSKNIQYF
TGTGCCACCAGCAGAGATTGGAGGTTGGATTCCAAAAACATTCAGTACTTC
>-|-|TRBV15|TRBJ2-5
CATQGVRETQYF
TGTGCCACCCAGGGAGTTCGAGAGACCCAGTACTTC
>-|-|TRBV6-9|TRBJ1-4
CASHPGEKLFF
TGTGCCAGCCATCCAGGGGAAAAACTGTTTTTT
>-|-|TRBV6-1|TRBJ1-4
CASSEAPGRAEKLFF
TGTGCCAGCAGTGAAGCCCCTGGCAGGGCCGAAAAACTGTTTTTT
>TRBD1|-|TRBV27|TRBJ2-3
CASSLSGQGGDTQYF
TGTGCCAGCAGTTTATCGGGACAGGGTGGAGATACGCAGTATTTT
>-|-|TRBV11-3|TRBJ2-1
CASSRSDGSIYFYNEQFF
TGTGCCAGCTCAAGGTCGGACGGGAGTATCTATTTCTACAATGAGCAGTTCTTC
>-|-|TRBV7-8|TRBJ1-4
CASSSRQWATNEKLFF
TGTGCCAGCAGCTCGCGACAGTGGGCAACTAATGAAAAACTGTTTTTT
>-|-|TRBV4-1|TRBJ2-2
CASSQVPGSGELFF
TGCGCCAGCAGCCAAGTTCCAGGATCCGGGGAGCTGTTTTTT
>TRBD1|-|TRBV4-1|TRBJ2-3
CASSQTGGEADTQYF
TGCGCCAGCAGCCAAACAGGGGGCGAGGCAGATACGCAGTATTTT